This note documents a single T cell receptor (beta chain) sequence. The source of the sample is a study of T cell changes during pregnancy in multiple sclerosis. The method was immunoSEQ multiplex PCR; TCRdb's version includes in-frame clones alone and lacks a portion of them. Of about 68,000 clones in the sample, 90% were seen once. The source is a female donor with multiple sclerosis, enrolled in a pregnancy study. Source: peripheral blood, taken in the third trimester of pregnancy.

As DNA, the CDR3 is TGTGCCAGCAGCCAAGATTTCCTAGCGGGGGACTACGAGCAGTACTTC. Encoded protein: CASSQDFLAGDYEQYF. V and J are TRBV4-2 and TRBJ2-7; 10 nucleotides line up with TRBD2. Trimming removed 0 bases from V and 3 bases from J; junction bases left unmatched: 5. Germline CDR1 LGHNA, CDR2 YNFKEQ. The CDR3 sequence is 16 residues long.